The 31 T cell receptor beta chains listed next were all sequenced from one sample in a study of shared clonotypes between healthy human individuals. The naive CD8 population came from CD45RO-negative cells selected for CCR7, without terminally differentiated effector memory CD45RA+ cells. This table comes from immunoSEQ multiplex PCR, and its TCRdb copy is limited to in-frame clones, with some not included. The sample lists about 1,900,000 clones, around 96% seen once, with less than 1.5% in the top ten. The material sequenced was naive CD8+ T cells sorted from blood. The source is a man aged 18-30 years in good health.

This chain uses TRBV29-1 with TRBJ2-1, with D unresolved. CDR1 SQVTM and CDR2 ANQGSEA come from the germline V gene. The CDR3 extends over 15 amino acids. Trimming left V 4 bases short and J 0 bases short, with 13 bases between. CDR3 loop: CSVVEFPSSYNEQFF. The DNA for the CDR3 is TGCAGCGTTGTGGAGTTTCCCAGCTCCTACAATGAGCAGTTCTTC.

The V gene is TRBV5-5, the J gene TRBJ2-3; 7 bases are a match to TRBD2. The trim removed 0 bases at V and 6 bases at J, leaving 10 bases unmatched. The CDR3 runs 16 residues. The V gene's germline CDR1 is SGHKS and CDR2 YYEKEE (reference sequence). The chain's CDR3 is CASSLARGLEYDTQYF. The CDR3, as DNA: TGTGCCAGCAGCTTGGCCAGAGGACTAGAGTATGATACGCAGTATTTT.

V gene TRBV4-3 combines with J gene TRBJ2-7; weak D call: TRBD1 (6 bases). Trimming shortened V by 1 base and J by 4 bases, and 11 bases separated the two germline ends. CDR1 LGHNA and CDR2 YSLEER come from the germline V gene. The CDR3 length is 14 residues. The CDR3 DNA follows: TGCGCCAGCAGCCAAGTAACAGGGCAATACGAGCAGTACTTC. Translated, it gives CASSQVTGQYEQYF.

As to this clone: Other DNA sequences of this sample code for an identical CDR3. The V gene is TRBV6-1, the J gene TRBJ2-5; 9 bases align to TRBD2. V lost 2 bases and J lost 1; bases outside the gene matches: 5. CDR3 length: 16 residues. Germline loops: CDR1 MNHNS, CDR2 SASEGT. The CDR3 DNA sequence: TGTGCCAGCAGTGAACTTGCGGGGGGGCCCCAAGAGACCCAGTACTTC. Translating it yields CASSELAGGPQETQYF.

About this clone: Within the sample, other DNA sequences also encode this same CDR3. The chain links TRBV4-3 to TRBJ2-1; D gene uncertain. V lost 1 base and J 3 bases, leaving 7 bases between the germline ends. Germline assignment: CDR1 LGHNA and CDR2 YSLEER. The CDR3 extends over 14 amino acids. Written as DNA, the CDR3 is TGCGCCAGCAGCCAAGGTGTCAGCTACAATGAGCAGTTCTTC. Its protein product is CASSQGVSYNEQFF.

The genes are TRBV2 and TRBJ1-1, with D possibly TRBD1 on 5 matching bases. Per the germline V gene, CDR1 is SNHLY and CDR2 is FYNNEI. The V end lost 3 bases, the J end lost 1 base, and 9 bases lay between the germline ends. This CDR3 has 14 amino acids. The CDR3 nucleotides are TGTGCCAGCAGTGAGGTGACAGCGAACACTGAAGCTTTCTTT. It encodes CASSEVTANTEAFF.

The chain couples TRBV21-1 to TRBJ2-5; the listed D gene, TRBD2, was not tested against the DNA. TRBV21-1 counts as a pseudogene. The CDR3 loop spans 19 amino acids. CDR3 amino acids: CASSKARGTSGTLQETQYF. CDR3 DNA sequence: TGTGCCAGCAGCAAAGCGCGGGGGACTAGCGGGACCCTTCAAGAGACCCAGTACTTC.

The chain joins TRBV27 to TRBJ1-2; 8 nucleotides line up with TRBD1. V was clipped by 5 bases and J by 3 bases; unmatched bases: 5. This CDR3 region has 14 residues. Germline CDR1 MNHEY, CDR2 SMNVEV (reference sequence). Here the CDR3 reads CASSERTGYYGYTF. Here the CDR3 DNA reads TGTGCCAGCAGTGAAAGGACAGGGTACTATGGCTACACCTTC.

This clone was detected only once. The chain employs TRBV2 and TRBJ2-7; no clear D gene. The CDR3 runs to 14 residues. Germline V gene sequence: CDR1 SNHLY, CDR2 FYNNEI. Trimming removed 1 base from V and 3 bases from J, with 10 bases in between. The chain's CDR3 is CASSEGRLVYEQYF. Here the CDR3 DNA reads TGTGCCAGCAGTGAAGGTCGACTTGTCTACGAGCAGTACTTC. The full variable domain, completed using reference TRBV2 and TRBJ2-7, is EPEVTQTPSHQVTQMGQEVILRCVPISNHLYFYWYRQILGQKVEFLVSFYNNEISEKSEIFDDQFSVERPDGSNFTLKIRSTKLEDSAMYFCASSEGRLVYEQYFGPGTRLTVT.

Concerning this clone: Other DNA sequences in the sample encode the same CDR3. CDR3 region: CASSLVASGNEQFF. CDR3 in DNA: TGTGCCAGCAGCTTAGTGGCCTCTGGGAATGAGCAGTTCTTC. The rearrangement uses TRBV7-9 and TRBJ2-1, with D unclear. Trimming removed 1 base at V and 7 bases at J, with 11 bases between. The CDR3 is 14 residues long. Germline V gene sequence: CDR1 SEHNR, CDR2 FQNEAQ (reference sequence).

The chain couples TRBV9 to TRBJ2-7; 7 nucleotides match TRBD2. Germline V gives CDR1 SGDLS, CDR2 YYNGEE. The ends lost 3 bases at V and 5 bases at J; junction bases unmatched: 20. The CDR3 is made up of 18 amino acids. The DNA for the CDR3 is TGTGCCAGCAGCGGATCCCGCGGGGCGGGAGAAGGTTCGGACGAGCAGTACTTC. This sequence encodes CASSGSRGAGEGSDEQYF.

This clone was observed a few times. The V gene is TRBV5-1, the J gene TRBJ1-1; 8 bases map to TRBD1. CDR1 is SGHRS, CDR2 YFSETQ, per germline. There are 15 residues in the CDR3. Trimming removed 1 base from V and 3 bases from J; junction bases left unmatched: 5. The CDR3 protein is CASSLNQGAYTEAFF. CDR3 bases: TGCGCCAGCAGCTTGAACCAGGGGGCTTACACTGAAGCTTTCTTT.

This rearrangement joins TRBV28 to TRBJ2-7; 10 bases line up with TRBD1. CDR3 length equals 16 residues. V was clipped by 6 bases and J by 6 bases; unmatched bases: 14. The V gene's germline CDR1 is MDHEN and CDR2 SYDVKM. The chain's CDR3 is CASSSVLETGGREQYF. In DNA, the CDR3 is TGTGCCAGCAGCTCAGTTCTAGAGACAGGGGGCCGCGAGCAGTACTTC.

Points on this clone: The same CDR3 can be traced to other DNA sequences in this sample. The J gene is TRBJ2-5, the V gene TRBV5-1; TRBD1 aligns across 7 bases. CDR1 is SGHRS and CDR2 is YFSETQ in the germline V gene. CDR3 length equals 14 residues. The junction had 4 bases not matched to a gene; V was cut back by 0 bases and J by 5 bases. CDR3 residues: CASSLEGQSETQYF. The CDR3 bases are TGCGCCAGCAGCTTGGAGGGACAGTCGGAGACCCAGTACTTC.

The chain's CDR3 is CASSFGTELEQYF. The CDR3 nucleotides read TGTGCCAGCAGCTTTGGGACGGAACTTGAGCAGTACTTC. The chain combines TRBV5-6 with TRBJ2-7; either TRBD1 or TRBD2 may supply D (5 bases each). From germline, CDR1 is SGHDT and CDR2 YYEEEE. The CDR3 sequence is 13 residues long. V lost 2 bases and J lost 7, with 13 bases in between.

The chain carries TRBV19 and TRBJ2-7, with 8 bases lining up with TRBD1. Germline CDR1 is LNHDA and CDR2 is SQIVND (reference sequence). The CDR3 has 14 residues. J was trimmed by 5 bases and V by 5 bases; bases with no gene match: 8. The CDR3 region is CASSPDRAYHEQYF. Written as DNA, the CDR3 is TGTGCCAGTAGTCCGGACAGGGCGTACCACGAGCAGTACTTC. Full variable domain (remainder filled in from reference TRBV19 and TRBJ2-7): DGGITQSPKYLFRKEGQNVTLSCEQNLNHDAMYWYRQDPGQGLRLIYYSQIVNDFQKGDIAEGYSVSREKKESFPLTVTSAQKNPTAFYLCASSPDRAYHEQYFGPGTRLTVT.

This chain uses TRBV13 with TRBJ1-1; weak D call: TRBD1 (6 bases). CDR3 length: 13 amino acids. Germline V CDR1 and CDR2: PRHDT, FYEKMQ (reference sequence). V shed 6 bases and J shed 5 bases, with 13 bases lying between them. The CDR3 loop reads CASRAGVGTEAFF. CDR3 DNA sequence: TGTGCCAGCAGAGCAGGGGTTGGGACTGAAGCTTTCTTT.

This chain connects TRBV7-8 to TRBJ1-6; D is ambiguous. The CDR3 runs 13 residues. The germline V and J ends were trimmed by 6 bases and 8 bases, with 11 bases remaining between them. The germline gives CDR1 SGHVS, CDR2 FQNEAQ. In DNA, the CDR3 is TGTGCCAGCAGTCCTCTACAAGATTCACCCCTCCACTTT. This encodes CASSPLQDSPLHF.

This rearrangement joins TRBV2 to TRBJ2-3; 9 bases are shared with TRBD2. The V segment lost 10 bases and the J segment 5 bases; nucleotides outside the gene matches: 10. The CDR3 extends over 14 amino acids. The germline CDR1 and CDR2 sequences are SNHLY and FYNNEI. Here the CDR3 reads CAIRAGGPGDTQYF. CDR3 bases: TGTGCCATCAGGGCGGGAGGGCCAGGAGATACGCAGTATTTT.

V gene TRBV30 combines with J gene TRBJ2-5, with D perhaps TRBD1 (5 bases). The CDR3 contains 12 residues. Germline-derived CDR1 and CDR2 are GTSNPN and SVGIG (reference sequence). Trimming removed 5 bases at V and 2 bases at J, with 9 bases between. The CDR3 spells CAWDSQQETQYF. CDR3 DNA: TGTGCCTGGGACAGCCAACAAGAGACCCAGTACTTC.

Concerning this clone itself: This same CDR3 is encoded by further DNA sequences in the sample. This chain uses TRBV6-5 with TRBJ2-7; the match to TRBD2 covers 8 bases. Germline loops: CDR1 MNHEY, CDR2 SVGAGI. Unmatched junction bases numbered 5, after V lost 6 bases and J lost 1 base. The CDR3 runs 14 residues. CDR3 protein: CASSLAGSSYEQYF. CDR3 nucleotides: TGTGCCAGCAGCCTAGCGGGCTCATCCTACGAGCAGTACTTC.

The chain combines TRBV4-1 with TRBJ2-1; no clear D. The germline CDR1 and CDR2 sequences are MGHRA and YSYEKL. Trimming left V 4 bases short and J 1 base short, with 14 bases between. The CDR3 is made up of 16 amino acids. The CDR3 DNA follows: TGCGCCAGCAGCCCCCGGGTGGCAAAGTCCTACAATGAGCAGTTCTTC. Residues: CASSPRVAKSYNEQFF.

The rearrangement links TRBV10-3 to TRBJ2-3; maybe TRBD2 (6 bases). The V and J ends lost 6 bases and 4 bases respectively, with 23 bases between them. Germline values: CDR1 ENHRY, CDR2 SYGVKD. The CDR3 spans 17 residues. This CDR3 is CAIREDIRTMTPDTQYF. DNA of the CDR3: TGTGCCATCAGAGAGGATATCCGGACTATGACACCAGATACGCAGTATTTT.

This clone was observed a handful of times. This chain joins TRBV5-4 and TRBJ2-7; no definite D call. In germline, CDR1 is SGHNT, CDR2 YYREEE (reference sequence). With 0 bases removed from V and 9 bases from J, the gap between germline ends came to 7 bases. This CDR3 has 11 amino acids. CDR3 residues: CASSLGSAQYF. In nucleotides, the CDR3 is TGTGCCAGCAGCTTGGGTAGTGCGCAGTACTTC.

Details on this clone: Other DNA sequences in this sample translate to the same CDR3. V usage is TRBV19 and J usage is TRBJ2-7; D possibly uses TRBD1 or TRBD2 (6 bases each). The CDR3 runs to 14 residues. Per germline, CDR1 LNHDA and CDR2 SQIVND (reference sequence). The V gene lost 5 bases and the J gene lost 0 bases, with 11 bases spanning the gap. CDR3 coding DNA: TGTGCCAGTAGTCTACAGGGACTCTCCTACGAGCAGTACTTC. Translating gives CASSLQGLSYEQYF.

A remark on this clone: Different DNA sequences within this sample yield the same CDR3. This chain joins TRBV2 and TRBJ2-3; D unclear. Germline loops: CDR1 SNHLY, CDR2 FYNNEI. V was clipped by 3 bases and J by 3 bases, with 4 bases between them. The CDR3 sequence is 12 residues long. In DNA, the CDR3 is TGTGCCAGCAGTGATCGGACAGATACGCAGTATTTT. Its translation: CASSDRTDTQYF.

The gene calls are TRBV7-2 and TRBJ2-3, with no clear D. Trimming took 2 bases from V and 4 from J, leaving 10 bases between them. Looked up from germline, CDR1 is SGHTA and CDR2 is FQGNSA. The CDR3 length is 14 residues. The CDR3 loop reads CASSLFWGPDTQYF. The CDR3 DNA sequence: TGTGCCAGCAGCTTATTCTGGGGTCCAGATACGCAGTATTTT.

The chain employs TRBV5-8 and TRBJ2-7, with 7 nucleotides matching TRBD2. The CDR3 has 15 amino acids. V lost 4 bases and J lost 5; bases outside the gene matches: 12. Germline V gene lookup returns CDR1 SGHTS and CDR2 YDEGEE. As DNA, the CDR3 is TGTGCCAGCAGCACCTCCCTAGCGGTACTGCACGAGCAGTACTTC. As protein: CASSTSLAVLHEQYF.

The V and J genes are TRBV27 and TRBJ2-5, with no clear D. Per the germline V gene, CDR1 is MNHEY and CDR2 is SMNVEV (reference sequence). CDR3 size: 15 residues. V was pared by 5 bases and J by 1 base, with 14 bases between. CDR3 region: CASSPGTDFQETQYF. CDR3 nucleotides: TGTGCCAGCAGTCCTGGAACAGATTTCCAAGAGACCCAGTACTTC.

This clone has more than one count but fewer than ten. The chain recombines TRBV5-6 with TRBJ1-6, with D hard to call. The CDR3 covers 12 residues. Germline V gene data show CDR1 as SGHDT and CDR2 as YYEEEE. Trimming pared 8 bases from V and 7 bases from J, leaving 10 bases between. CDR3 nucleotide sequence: TGTGCCAGTCGGTCGGAAAATTCACCCCTCCACTTT. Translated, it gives CASRSENSPLHF.

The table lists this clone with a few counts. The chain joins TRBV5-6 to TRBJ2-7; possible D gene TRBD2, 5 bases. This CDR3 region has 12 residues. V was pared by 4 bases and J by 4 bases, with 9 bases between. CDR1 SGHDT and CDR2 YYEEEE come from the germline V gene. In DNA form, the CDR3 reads TGTGCCAGCAGCGCGGGCGGATACGAGCAGTACTTC. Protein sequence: CASSAGGYEQYF.